This TCR beta chain derives from a study of blood T cells in healthy people across ages. CDR1 and CDR2 from the germline V gene are KGHDR and SFDVKD. The CDR3 contains 20 residues. Through a sample-barcoded 5' primer and a J-beta primer mix, a second PCR was run for roughly 7 to 12 cycles. Each CDR3 protein is one row after TCRdb ran MiXCR on the 5' RACE reads. The data show about 730,000 distinct CDR3 sequences, approximately 39% seen once. The sequenced sample consisted of blood. The TCR sequence derives from an older woman in good health. This chain joins TRBV24-1 and TRBJ2-7; 12 positions match TRBD1. The end of the DNA aligns better with TRBJ2-4, so the J call may be wrong. This CDR3 is CATSDSAVGTGGAGRVIQYF. The DNA of the CDR3 is TGTGCCACCAGTGATTCCGCCGTGGGGACAGGGGGCGCAGGTCGGGTCATTCAGTACTTC.